The 14 T cell receptor beta chains below come from one sample, sequenced in a study of spatial heterogeneity in lung cancer. Regarding time point: sample taken at primary tumor resection. Extraction of whole RNA from tumor, nontumor lung or frozen PBMC preceded unsorted sequencing. TCRdb analysed the 5' RACE reads with MiXCR anew, one entry per CDR3 protein. The data hold about 95,000 distinct CDR3 sequences, with approximately 8.6% observed a single time. Sequencing was performed on PBMCs, taken at surgery. The receptor set was obtained from a male donor with early-stage non-small cell lung cancer.

This clonotype was seen a few times. The chain links TRBV5-1 to TRBJ1-2, with D unclear. Deletions cut 4 bases from V and 6 bases from J, with 13 bases between. CDR3 length equals 13 residues. Germline loops: CDR1 SGHRS, CDR2 YFSETQ. CDR3 amino acids: CASSLRTGNGYTF. The CDR3 DNA is TGCGCCAGCAGCCTCCGGACGGGTAATGGCTACACCTTC.

This clonotype was picked up many times. V usage is TRBV10-1 and J usage is TRBJ2-5; 7 nucleotides line up with TRBD2. CDR3 length: 15 amino acids. The V segment lost 1 base and the J segment 2 bases; nucleotides outside the gene matches: 4. Per the germline V gene, CDR1 is WNHNN and CDR2 is SYGVQD (reference sequence). The CDR3 coding sequence is TGCGCCAGCAGTGAGTGGGCTAGCGGACAAGAGACCCAGTACTTC. Translating it yields CASSEWASGQETQYF.

The V gene is TRBV7-9, the J gene TRBJ2-7; no clear D gene. Trimming shortened V by 5 bases and J by 3 bases, and 11 bases separated the two germline ends. The CDR3 length is 13 residues. In germline, CDR1 is SEHNR, CDR2 FQNEAQ (reference sequence). CDR3 sequence (DNA): TGTGCCAGCAGCCCGGCAAGCCTCTACGAGCAGTACTTC. It is translated as CASSPASLYEQYF.

This chain connects TRBV18 to TRBJ1-1; perhaps TRBD1 as D (6 bases). Trimming pared 7 bases from V and 2 bases from J, leaving 14 bases between. The CDR3 covers 14 residues. The germline V gene encodes CDR1 KGHSH and CDR2 LQKENI. The CDR3 region has the DNA TGTGCCAGCTTTCCCTCCAGGGGAAACACTGAAGCTTTCTTT. Its protein product is CASFPSRGNTEAFF.

The chain carries TRBV5-5 and TRBJ2-7, with D perhaps matching TRBD1 (6 bases). Deletions cut 0 bases from V and 3 bases from J, with 10 bases between. This CDR3 comprises 14 residues. Germline CDR1 is SGHKS and CDR2 is YYEKEE (reference sequence). CDR3 DNA: TGTGCCAGCAGCTTGGACAGGGTATACTACGAGCAGTACTTC. It translates to CASSLDRVYYEQYF.

This clonotype was found a few times. This chain connects TRBV28 to TRBJ1-1; no reliable D call. The CDR3 covers 13 residues. V lost 8 bases and J 11 bases, leaving 21 bases between the germline ends. The germline V gene encodes CDR1 MDHEN and CDR2 SYDVKM. CDR3 in DNA: TGTGCCAGCGTCCCGGACCCTACCATGGGCGCTTTCTTT. It specifies CASVPDPTMGAFF.

This chain links TRBV9 with TRBJ2-1; a weak D match, TRBD2 (5 bases). Germline lookup yields CDR1 SGDLS and CDR2 YYNGEE. The CDR3 loop spans 12 amino acids. With 4 bases removed from V and 7 bases from J, the gap between germline ends came to 9 bases. In DNA, the CDR3 is TGTGCCAGCAGCAAAAGGGAGAATGAGCAGTTCTTC. It encodes CASSKRENEQFF.

This clonotype was counted at least ten times. This rearrangement joins TRBV7-6 to TRBJ1-1, with D perhaps matching TRBD1 (6 bases). Germline lookup yields CDR1 SGHVS and CDR2 FNYEAQ. The CDR3 length is 14 residues. Trimming removed 3 bases at V and 5 bases at J, with 13 bases between. The CDR3 protein is CASSFGGLGTEAFF. The CDR3 coding sequence is TGTGCCAGCAGCTTCGGGGGGCTCGGAACTGAAGCTTTCTTT.

This clonotype has ten or more counts. The chain employs TRBV10-3 and TRBJ2-5, with TRBD2 matching 8 bases. After removal of 0 bases from V and 9 bases from J, the junction contained 9 bases not matched to a gene. The length of the CDR3 is 15 residues. Germline-derived CDR1 and CDR2 are ENHRY and SYGVKD. The CDR3 nucleotides read TGTGCCATCAGTGAGTCATCTAGCGGGCCCGGGGCCCAGTACTTC. Translation gives CAISESSSGPGAQYF.

A few counts support this clonotype. This rearrangement joins TRBV5-1 to TRBJ2-3, with a possible D match to TRBD1 (5 bases). With 0 bases removed from V and 0 bases from J, the gap between germline ends came to 8 bases. Germline V gene data show CDR1 as SGHRS and CDR2 as YFSETQ. The CDR3 loop spans 15 amino acids. CDR3 loop: CASSLGTFSTDTQYF. DNA for the CDR3: TGCGCCAGCAGCTTGGGGACATTTAGCACAGATACGCAGTATTTT.

This clonotype was counted at least ten times. The chain joins TRBV9 to TRBJ1-6; D gene unclear. This CDR3 contains 12 residues. V was clipped by 0 bases and J by 10 bases, with 5 bases between them. CDR1 is SGDLS, CDR2 YYNGEE, per germline. The CDR3 bases are TGTGCCAGCAGCGTAGGGTCATCACCCCTCCACTTT. Its translation is CASSVGSSPLHF.

This clonotype was detected a few times. The genes are TRBV4-3 and TRBJ2-7; D ambiguous. V shed 0 bases and J shed 0 bases, with 6 bases lying between them. The V gene's germline CDR1 is LGHNA and CDR2 YSLEER. The CDR3 is made up of 14 amino acids. Written as DNA, the CDR3 is TGCGCCAGCAGCCAAGATCGGAGCTCCTACGAGCAGTACTTC. Its protein is CASSQDRSSYEQYF.

The chain has TRBV10-1 and TRBJ2-5, with D perhaps TRBD2 (6 bases). Trimming took 2 bases from V and 5 from J, leaving 12 bases between them. CDR1 and CDR2 from the germline V gene are WNHNN and SYGVQD (reference sequence). The CDR3 totals 14 residues. CDR3 loop: CASSEGGNRETQYF. The CDR3 region has the DNA TGCGCCAGCAGTGAGGGCGGGAATCGGGAGACCCAGTACTTC.

This clonotype has just a few counts. The V and J genes are TRBV9 and TRBJ2-3, with 8 nucleotides matching TRBD2. The CDR3 spans 15 residues. V gave up 2 bases and J gave up 5 bases; unmatched junction bases: 7. Germline CDR1 is SGDLS and CDR2 is YYNGEE. CDR3 bases: TGTGCCAGCAGCGTCAGCGGGGGAGTTCGAGATACGCAGTATTTT. Translated, it gives CASSVSGGVRDTQYF.